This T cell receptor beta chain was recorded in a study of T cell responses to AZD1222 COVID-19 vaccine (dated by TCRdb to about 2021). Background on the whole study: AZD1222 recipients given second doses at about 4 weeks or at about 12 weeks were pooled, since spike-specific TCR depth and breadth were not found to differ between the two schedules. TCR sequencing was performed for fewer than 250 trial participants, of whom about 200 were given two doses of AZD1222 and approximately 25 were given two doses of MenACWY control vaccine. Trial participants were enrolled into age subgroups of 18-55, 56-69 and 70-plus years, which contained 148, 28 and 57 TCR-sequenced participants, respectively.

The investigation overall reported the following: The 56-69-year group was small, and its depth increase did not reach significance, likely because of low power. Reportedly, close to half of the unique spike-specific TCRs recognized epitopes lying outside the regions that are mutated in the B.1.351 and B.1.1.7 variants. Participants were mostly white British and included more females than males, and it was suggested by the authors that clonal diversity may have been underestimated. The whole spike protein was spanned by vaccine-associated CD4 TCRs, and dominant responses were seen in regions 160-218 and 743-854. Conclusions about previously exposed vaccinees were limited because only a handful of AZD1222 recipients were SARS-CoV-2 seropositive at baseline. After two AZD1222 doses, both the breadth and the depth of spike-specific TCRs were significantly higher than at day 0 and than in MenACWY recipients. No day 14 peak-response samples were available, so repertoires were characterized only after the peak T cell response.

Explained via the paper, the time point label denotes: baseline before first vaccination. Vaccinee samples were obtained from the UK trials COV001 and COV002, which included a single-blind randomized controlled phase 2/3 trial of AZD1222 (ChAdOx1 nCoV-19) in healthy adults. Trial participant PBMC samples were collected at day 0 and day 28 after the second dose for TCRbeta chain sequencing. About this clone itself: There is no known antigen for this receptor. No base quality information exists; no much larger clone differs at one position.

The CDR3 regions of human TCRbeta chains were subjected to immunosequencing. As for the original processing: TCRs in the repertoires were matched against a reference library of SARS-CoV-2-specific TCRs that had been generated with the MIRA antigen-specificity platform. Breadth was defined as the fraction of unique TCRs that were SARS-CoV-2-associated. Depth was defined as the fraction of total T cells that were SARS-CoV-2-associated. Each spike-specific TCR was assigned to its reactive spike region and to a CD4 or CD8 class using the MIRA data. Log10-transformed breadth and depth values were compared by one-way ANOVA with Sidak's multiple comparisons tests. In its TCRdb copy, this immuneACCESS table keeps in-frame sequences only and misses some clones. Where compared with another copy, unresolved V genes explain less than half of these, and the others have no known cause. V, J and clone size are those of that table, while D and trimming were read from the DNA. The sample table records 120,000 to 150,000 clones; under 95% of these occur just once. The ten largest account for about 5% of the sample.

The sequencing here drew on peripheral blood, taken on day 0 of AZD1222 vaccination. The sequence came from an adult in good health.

Here is the DNA: TGTGCCAGCAGCCCCCCCGGGAGAGAGACCCAGTACTTC. It translates as CASSPPGRETQYF. The chain is assembled from TRBV6-6 and TRBJ2-5; the best D guess is TRBD2, with 6 bases matching. V is reduced by 6 bases and J by 4 bases, leaving a spacing of 12 bases between them. From cysteine to phenylalanine, the CDR3 is 13 amino acids long. Kept here is only the CDR3 DNA, which spans 39 bases and is read in frame from base 1. The germline V gene (reference sequence) sets CDR1 to MNHNY and CDR2 to SVGAGI.